A single sample is the source of the 29 T cell receptor beta chains below, sequenced in a study of CD4+ T cells in melanoma. Clones were sequenced by immunoSEQ multiplex PCR, and TCRdb holds only the in-frame ones, with some missing. The sample holds about 9,100 clones, 55% to 75% seen once. Input material: cells from a culture (not recorded whether cultured in vitro). Receptor source: a human donor with melanoma.

The chain joins TRBV7-8 to TRBJ2-2, with TRBD2 matching 9 bases. The CDR3 consists of 17 residues. V dropped 1 base and J dropped 4; count of bases not matched to a gene: 7. Germline-derived CDR1 and CDR2 are SGHVS and FQNEAQ. CDR3 bases: TGTGCCAGCAGCTTAGTCGGAGCGGGGGGCTCCACCGGGGAGCTGTTTTTT. Its translation: CASSLVGAGGSTGELFF.

The V call is TRBV5-1, the J call TRBJ2-1; weak D call: TRBD2 (6 bases). This CDR3 has 14 amino acids. Germline V gives CDR1 SGHRS, CDR2 YFSETQ. Trimming shortened V by 0 bases and J by 4 bases, and 8 bases separated the two germline ends. The CDR3 reads CASSLGDLYNEQFF. The CDR3 DNA reads TGCGCCAGCAGCTTGGGGGACTTATACAATGAGCAGTTCTTC.

This clone was observed a handful of times. V and J are TRBV4-1 and TRBJ1-2; possible D gene TRBD1, 5 bases. Trimming removed 1 base at V and 4 bases at J, with 13 bases between. The CDR3 extends over 15 amino acids. Germline V gene sequence: CDR1 MGHRA, CDR2 YSYEKL. The CDR3 protein is CASSQVLSGSYGYTF. CDR3 DNA: TGCGCCAGCAGCCAAGTTTTATCAGGGAGCTATGGCTACACCTTC.

This clone was detected once. V gene TRBV5-8 combines with J gene TRBJ2-5; D is undetermined. The CDR3 is 15 residues long. Germline-derived CDR1 and CDR2 are SGHTS and YDEGEE. Trimming removed 2 bases at V and 7 bases at J, with 18 bases between. The CDR3 DNA sequence: TGTGCCAGCAGCTTCAGACCGGGCCCTATGGGGACCCAGTACTTC. Translating it yields CASSFRPGPMGTQYF.

V gene TRBV7-9 combines with J gene TRBJ2-7; maybe TRBD1 (7 bases). The V gene lost 4 bases and the J gene lost 9 bases, with 16 bases spanning the gap. The germline gives CDR1 SEHNR, CDR2 FQNEAQ (reference sequence). The CDR3 is 13 residues long. For the CDR3, the DNA is TGTGCCAGCAGCTCTCAGGAGCAGGGGGGGCAGTACTTC. It is translated as CASSSQEQGGQYF.

The rearrangement links TRBV9 to TRBJ2-7; D gene uncertain. V was clipped by 1 base and J by 5 bases, with 10 bases between them. The CDR3 runs to 13 residues. CDR1 and CDR2 from the germline V gene are SGDLS and YYNGEE. CDR3 coding DNA: TGTGCCAGCAGCGTAAGCCCGTGGAACGAGCAGTACTTC. Encoded protein: CASSVSPWNEQYF.

This clone has only a few counts. The J gene is TRBJ1-5, the V gene TRBV7-9, with D perhaps TRBD1 (6 bases). The CDR3 contains 15 residues. V lost 5 bases and J lost 0, with 11 bases in between. The germline CDR1 and CDR2 sequences are SEHNR and FQNEAQ (reference sequence). The CDR3 nucleotides are TGTGCCAGCAGCGGGGGGCTGAATAGCAATCAGCCCCAGCATTTT. Translating it yields CASSGGLNSNQPQHF.

This clone was seen a handful of times. This chain links TRBV29-1 with TRBJ1-2; D gene ambiguous. The CDR3 runs 12 residues. Trimming took 4 bases from V and 4 from J, leaving 10 bases between them. From germline, CDR1 is SQVTM and CDR2 ANQGSEA. This chain's CDR3 is CSVVVEGYGYTF. For the CDR3, the DNA is TGCAGCGTTGTCGTCGAGGGCTATGGCTACACCTTC.

This chain links TRBV9 with TRBJ1-2; D ambiguous. Trimming stripped 0 bases from V and 4 bases from J, with 13 bases between. This CDR3 is 15 amino acids long. Germline loops: CDR1 SGDLS, CDR2 YYNGEE. The DNA of the CDR3 is TGTGCCAGCAGCGTAGGACGGTTCGGGAGCTATGGCTACACCTTC. It is translated as CASSVGRFGSYGYTF.

The CDR3 DNA reads as TGTGCCAGCAGTTTAGAAGGGGGCGCAGATACGCAGTATTTT. Residues: CASSLEGGADTQYF. The gene calls are TRBV27 and TRBJ2-3, with 7 bases that match TRBD1. Germline V CDR1 and CDR2: MNHEY, SMNVEV (reference sequence). The CDR3 covers 14 residues. V was pared by 2 bases and J by 4 bases, with 3 bases of the junction left unmatched.

In this sample, this clone turned up a few times. The rearrangement joins TRBV5-1 to TRBJ2-5; D not certain. Germline V gives CDR1 SGHRS, CDR2 YFSETQ. This CDR3 region has 12 residues. The V end lost 4 bases, the J end lost 1 base, and 5 bases lay between the germline ends. Written as DNA, the CDR3 is TGCGCCAGCAGCGCCTCCCAAGAGACCCAGTACTTC. It yields the protein CASSASQETQYF.

This chain connects TRBV7-9 to TRBJ2-1; no reliable D call. In germline, CDR1 is SEHNR, CDR2 FQNEAQ (reference sequence). The CDR3 is 15 residues long. V was cut by 5 bases and J by 4 bases, with 15 bases left in between. The CDR3: CASSPEFEIYNEQFF. Here the CDR3 DNA reads TGTGCCAGCAGCCCAGAGTTTGAGATATACAATGAGCAGTTCTTC.

This sequence joins TRBV5-1 and TRBJ2-7, with D possibly TRBD1 on 6 matching bases. This CDR3 comprises 14 residues. Deletions cut 2 bases from V and 2 bases from J, with 11 bases between. Germline CDR1 SGHRS, CDR2 YFSETQ. CDR3 region: CASSLGTTTYEQYF. The CDR3 DNA follows: TGCGCCAGCAGCTTAGGGACAACAACCTACGAGCAGTACTTC.

The J gene is TRBJ2-1, the V gene TRBV2; D perhaps matches TRBD2 (6 bases). The CDR3 runs 14 residues. V lost 6 bases to trimming and J lost 7 bases, with 16 bases between them. Germline values: CDR1 SNHLY, CDR2 FYNNEI. Here the CDR3 reads CASRLSRAGNEQFF. The CDR3 coding sequence is TGTGCCAGCAGACTTTCTAGGGCGGGGAATGAGCAGTTCTTC.

The chain links TRBV6-1 to TRBJ2-1; D gene unclear. This CDR3 comprises 13 residues. Germline V gene sequence: CDR1 MNHNS, CDR2 SASEGT. V shed 4 bases and J shed 5 bases, with 9 bases lying between them. DNA for the CDR3: TGTGCCAGCAGTGTCTGGGCTAACAATGAGCAGTTCTTC. Encoded protein: CASSVWANNEQFF.

The gene calls are TRBV7-8 and TRBJ1-1, with D unresolved. Trimming stripped 5 bases from V and 1 base from J, with 17 bases between. The length of the CDR3 is 16 residues. Germline CDR1 is SGHVS and CDR2 is FQNEAQ. The CDR3 here is CASSPEAWGGNTEAFF. For the CDR3, the DNA is TGTGCCAGCAGCCCAGAAGCGTGGGGTGGGAACACTGAAGCTTTCTTT.

The chain links TRBV5-6 to TRBJ2-7; 8 nucleotides match TRBD1. Germline V CDR1 and CDR2: SGHDT, YYEEEE. Trimming removed 3 bases from V and 2 bases from J; junction bases left unmatched: 7. The CDR3 contains 15 residues. CDR3 nucleotides: TGTGCCAGCAGCTATCTGGACAGGGCCCCCTACGAGCAGTACTTC. Its translation is CASSYLDRAPYEQYF.

This CDR3 is CASSLGGQIEGYGYTF. The DNA for the CDR3 is TGCGCCAGCAGCTTGGGAGGGCAAATAGAGGGCTATGGCTACACCTTC. J is TRBJ1-2 and V is TRBV5-1; D not certain. The ends were cut back, 0 bases at V and 4 bases at J, with 16 bases in the middle. The CDR3 sequence is 16 residues long. Germline CDR1 is SGHRS and CDR2 is YFSETQ.

This rearrangement joins TRBV28 to TRBJ2-3; D ambiguous. The CDR3 has 11 amino acids. With 4 bases removed from V and 6 bases from J, the gap between germline ends came to 5 bases. From germline, CDR1 is MDHEN and CDR2 SYDVKM. DNA for the CDR3: TGTGCCAGCAGTTCGCCTGATACGCAGTATTTT. Translating it yields CASSSPDTQYF.

A few counts support this clone. In DNA form, the CDR3 reads TGTGCCAGCAGCTTGAGTGGACAGCCCCAGCATTTT. It codes for CASSLSGQPQHF. The gene calls are TRBV5-6 and TRBJ1-5; D is unresolved. Germline V lookup: CDR1 SGHDT, CDR2 YYEEEE. Trimming removed 1 base at V and 7 bases at J, with 6 bases between. The CDR3 contains 12 residues.

This clone occurred once. This chain joins TRBV30 and TRBJ2-7, with D hard to call. Germline CDR1 is GTSNPN and CDR2 is SVGIG (reference sequence). V shed 1 base and J shed 2 bases, with 15 bases lying between them. This CDR3 contains 15 residues. CDR3 in amino acids: CAWSGSTIPPYEQYF. CDR3 sequence (DNA): TGTGCCTGGAGTGGGTCAACGATTCCCCCCTACGAGCAGTACTTC.

J is TRBJ1-1 and V is TRBV7-3, with D maybe TRBD1 (6 bases). This CDR3 contains 17 residues. V was pared by 4 bases and J by 3 bases, with 21 bases between. Per the germline V gene, CDR1 is SGHTA and CDR2 is FQGTGA. This chain's CDR3 is CASSSQPMGGADTEAFF. CDR3 nucleotides: TGTGCCAGCAGCTCACAACCCATGGGGGGGGCTGACACTGAAGCTTTCTTT.

This chain connects TRBV14 to TRBJ1-4; D ambiguous. The V and J ends lost 2 bases and 0 bases respectively, with 7 bases between them. The germline gives CDR1 SGHDN, CDR2 FVKESK. The length of the CDR3 is 15 residues. The DNA of the CDR3 is TGTGCCAGCAGCCAACGGATTGCAACTAATGAAAAACTGTTTTTT. It specifies CASSQRIATNEKLFF.

CDR3 DNA sequence: TGTGCCAGCAGCTCGCCGGGACTAGTATCCACAGATACGCAGTATTTT. As protein: CASSSPGLVSTDTQYF. The chain recombines TRBV7-9 with TRBJ2-3; TRBD2 aligns across 8 bases. The CDR3 is made up of 16 amino acids. Losses at the gene ends were 4 bases for V and 2 bases for J; bases not matched to a gene: 8. Germline V CDR1 and CDR2: SEHNR, FQNEAQ (reference sequence).

The genes are TRBV6-6 and TRBJ2-5, with a tentative D call TRBD1 (6 bases). The CDR3 consists of 14 residues. CDR1 and CDR2 (germline): MNHNY, SVGAGI (reference sequence). Trimming removed 4 bases at V and 3 bases at J, with 12 bases between. The DNA for the CDR3 is TGTGCCAGCAGTTCGGCAGGGGTGAAAGAGACCCAGTACTTC. It is translated as CASSSAGVKETQYF.

The rearrangement links TRBV4-2 to TRBJ1-2; TRBD1 is a possible D gene (6 bases). This CDR3 contains 16 residues. V shed 5 bases and J shed 2 bases, with 18 bases lying between them. Per germline, CDR1 LGHNA and CDR2 YNFKEQ. CDR3 sequence: CASSSSRGRGNYGYTF. CDR3 coding DNA: TGTGCCAGCAGCTCAAGTCGGGGGCGCGGGAACTATGGCTACACCTTC.

J is TRBJ2-1 and V is TRBV27; 12 bases line up with TRBD2. In germline, CDR1 is MNHEY, CDR2 SMNVEV (reference sequence). With 10 bases clipped from V and 0 bases from J, the junction kept 10 bases outside the gene matches. The CDR3 spans 17 residues. The DNA for the CDR3 is TGTGCCACCCCAACTAGCGGGGGGCCGAGCTCCTACAATGAGCAGTTCTTC. Translated: CATPTSGGPSSYNEQFF.

This chain connects TRBV11-2 to TRBJ1-5; D gene unclear. Germline V CDR1 and CDR2: SGHAT, FQNNGV. V lost 5 bases and J 1 base, leaving 12 bases between the germline ends. The CDR3 extends over 15 amino acids. DNA of the CDR3: TGTGCCAGCAGCCCAAACGGGTTGAGCAATCAGCCCCAGCATTTT. Its translation: CASSPNGLSNQPQHF.

The V call is TRBV6-1, the J call TRBJ1-3; D is ambiguous. Germline V gene sequence: CDR1 MNHNS, CDR2 SASEGT. The CDR3 covers 14 residues. V was cut by 6 bases and J by 0 bases, with 9 bases left in between. CDR3 protein: CASSQGNSGNTIYF. CDR3 nucleotide sequence: TGTGCCAGCAGCCAAGGAAACTCTGGAAACACCATATATTTT.